This paragraph covers one T cell receptor beta chain sequence. Its specificity is unknown. The repertoire was sequenced with immunoSEQ multiplex PCR; TCRdb's copy has only in-frame clones and lacks some. The sample carries roughly 120,000 clones, roughly 90% recorded once. The germline V and J ends were trimmed by 6 bases and 0 bases, with 13 bases remaining between them. The CDR3 spans 15 residues. In germline, CDR1 is MNHEY, CDR2 SMNVEV (reference sequence). The data are from a study of PD-1 blockade in mismatch repair-deficient tumors. Background on the study: Patients had eleven to twelve mismatch repair-deficient cancer types, all previously treated and progressing.

Mismatch repair deficiency was confirmed in all patients, by PCR or immunohistochemistry. TCR sequencing covered three patients who responded to pembrolizumab. Regarding the study as a whole: Rapid post-treatment expansion, then contraction, generally preceding radiologic response, marked tumor-resident clones.

V is TRBV27 and J is TRBJ2-3, with TRBD1 as a possible D gene (7 bases). The sequences come from peripheral blood, collected approximately 72 weeks after starting pembrolizumab. The source is an adult with mismatch repair-deficient cancer. CDR3 sequence (DNA): TGTGCCAGCAGCACTTCAGGGGGGAGCACAGATACGCAGTATTTT. Translating it yields CASSTSGGSTDTQYF.